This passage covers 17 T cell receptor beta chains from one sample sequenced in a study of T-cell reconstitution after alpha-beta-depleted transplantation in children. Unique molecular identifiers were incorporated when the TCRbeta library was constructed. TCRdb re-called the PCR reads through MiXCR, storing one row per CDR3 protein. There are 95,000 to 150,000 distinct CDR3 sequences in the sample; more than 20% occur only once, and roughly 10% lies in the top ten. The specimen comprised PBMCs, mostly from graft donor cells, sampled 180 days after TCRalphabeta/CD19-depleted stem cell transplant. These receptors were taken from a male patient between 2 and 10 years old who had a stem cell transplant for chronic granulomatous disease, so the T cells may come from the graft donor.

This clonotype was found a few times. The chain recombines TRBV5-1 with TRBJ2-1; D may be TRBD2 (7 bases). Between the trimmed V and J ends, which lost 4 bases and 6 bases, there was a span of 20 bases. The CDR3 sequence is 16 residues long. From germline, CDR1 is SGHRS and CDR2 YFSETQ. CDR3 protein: CASSPQGRAGLNEQFF. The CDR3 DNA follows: TGCGCCAGCAGCCCCCAGGGGAGGGCAGGCCTCAATGAGCAGTTCTTC.

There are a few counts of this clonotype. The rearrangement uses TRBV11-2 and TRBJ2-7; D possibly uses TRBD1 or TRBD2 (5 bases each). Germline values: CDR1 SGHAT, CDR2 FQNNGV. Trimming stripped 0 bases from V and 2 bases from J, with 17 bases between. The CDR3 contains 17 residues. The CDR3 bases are TGTGCCAGCAGCTTAGACTATACCTTTGGGGGTACCTACGAGCAGTACTTC. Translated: CASSLDYTFGGTYEQYF.

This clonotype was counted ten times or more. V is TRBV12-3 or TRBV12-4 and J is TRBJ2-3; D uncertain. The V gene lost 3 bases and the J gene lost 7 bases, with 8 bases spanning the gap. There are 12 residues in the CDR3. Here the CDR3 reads CASSFADYTQYF. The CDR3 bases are TGTGCCAGCAGTTTCGCCGATTATACGCAGTATTTT.

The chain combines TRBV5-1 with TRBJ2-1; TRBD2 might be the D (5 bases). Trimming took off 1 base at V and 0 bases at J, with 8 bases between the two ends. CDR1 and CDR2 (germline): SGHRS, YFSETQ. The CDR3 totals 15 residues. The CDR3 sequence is CASSLKRSSYNEQFF. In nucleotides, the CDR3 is TGCGCCAGCAGCTTGAAGCGGAGCTCCTACAATGAGCAGTTCTTC. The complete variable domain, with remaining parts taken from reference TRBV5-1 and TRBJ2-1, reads KAGVTQTPRYLIKTRGQQVTLSCSPISGHRSVSWYQQTPGQGLQFLFEYFSETQRNKGNFPGRFSGRQFSNSRSEMNVSTLELGDSALYLCASSLKRSSYNEQFFGPGTRLTVL.

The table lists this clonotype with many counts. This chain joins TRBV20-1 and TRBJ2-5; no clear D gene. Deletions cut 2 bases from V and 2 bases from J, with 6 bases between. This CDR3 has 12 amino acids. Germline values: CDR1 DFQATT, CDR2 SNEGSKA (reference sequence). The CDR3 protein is CSARPQQETQYF. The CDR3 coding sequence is TGCAGTGCTAGACCACAGCAAGAGACCCAGTACTTC.

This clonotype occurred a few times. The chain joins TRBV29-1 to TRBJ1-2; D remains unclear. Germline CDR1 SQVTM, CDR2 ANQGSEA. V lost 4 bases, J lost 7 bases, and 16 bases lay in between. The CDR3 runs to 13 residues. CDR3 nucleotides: TGCAGCGTTGTCTCTGAAGGAGGCAGTGGCTACACCTTC. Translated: CSVVSEGGSGYTF.

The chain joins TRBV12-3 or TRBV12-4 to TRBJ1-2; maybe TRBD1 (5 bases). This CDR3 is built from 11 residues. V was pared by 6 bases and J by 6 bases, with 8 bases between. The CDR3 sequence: CASSPGNGYTF. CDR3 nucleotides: TGTGCCAGCAGCCCAGGGAATGGCTACACCTTC.

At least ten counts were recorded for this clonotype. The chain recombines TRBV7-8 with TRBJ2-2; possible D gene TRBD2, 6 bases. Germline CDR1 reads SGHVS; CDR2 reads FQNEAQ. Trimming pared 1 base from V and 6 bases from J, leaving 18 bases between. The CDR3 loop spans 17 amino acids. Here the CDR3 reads CASSLGVGRDSSGELFF. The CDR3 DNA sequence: TGTGCCAGCAGCTTAGGGGTGGGAAGGGACTCTTCCGGGGAGCTGTTTTTT. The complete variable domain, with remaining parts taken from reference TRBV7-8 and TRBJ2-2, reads GAGVSQSPRYKVAKRGQDVALRCDPISGHVSLFWYQQALGQGPEFLTYFQNEAQLDKSGLPSDRFFAERPEGSVSTLKIQRTQQEDSAVYLCASSLGVGRDSSGELFFGEGSRLTVL.

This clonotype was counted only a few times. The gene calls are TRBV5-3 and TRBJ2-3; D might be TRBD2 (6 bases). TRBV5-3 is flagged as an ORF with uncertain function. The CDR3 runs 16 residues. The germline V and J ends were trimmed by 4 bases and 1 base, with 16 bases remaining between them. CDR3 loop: CARSNRAAGGTDTQYF. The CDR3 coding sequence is TGTGCCAGAAGCAATCGAGCAGCGGGCGGCACAGATACGCAGTATTTT.

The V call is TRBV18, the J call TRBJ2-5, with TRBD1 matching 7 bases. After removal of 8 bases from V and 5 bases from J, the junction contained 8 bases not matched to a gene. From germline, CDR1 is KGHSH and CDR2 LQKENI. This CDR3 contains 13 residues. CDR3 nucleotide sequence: TGTGCCAGCAACGTAGACAGGGTTGAGACCCAGTACTTC. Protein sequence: CASNVDRVETQYF.

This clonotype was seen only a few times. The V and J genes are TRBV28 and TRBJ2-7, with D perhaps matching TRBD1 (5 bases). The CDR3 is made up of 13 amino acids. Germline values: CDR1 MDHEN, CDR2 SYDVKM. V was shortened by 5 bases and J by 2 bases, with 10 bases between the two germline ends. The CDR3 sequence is CASSPTVTYEQYF. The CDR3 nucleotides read TGTGCCAGCAGTCCGACAGTTACCTACGAGCAGTACTTC.

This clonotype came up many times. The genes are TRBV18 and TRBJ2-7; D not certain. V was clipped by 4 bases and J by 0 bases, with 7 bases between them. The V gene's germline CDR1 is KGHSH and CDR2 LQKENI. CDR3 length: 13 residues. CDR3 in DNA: TGTGCCAGCTCACTTGACAACTCCTACGAGCAGTACTTC. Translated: CASSLDNSYEQYF. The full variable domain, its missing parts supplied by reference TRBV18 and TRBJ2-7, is NAGVMQNPRHLVRRRGQEARLRCSPMKGHSHVYWYRQLPEEGLKFMVYLQKENIIDESGMPKERFSAEFPKEGPSILRIQQVVRGDSAAYFCASSLDNSYEQYFGPGTRLTVT.

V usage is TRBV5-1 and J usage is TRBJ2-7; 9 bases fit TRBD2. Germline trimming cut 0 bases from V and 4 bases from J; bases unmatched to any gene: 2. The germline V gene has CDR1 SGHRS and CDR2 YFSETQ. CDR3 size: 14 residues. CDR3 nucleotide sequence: TGCGCCAGCAGCTTGGGACTAGCGGTATACGAGCAGTACTTC. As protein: CASSLGLAVYEQYF.

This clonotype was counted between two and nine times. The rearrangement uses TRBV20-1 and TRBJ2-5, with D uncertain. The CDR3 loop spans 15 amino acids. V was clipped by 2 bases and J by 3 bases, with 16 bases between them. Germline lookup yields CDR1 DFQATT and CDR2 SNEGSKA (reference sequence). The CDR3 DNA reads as TGCAGTGCTAGATCTCGCGGATACGACGAAGAGACCCAGTACTTC. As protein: CSARSRGYDEETQYF.

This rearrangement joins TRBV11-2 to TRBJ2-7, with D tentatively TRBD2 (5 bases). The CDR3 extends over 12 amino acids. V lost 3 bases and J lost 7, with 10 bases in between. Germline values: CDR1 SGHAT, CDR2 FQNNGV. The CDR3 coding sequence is TGTGCCAGCAGCTTTTCCGGGATGGAGCAGTACTTC. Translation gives CASSFSGMEQYF.

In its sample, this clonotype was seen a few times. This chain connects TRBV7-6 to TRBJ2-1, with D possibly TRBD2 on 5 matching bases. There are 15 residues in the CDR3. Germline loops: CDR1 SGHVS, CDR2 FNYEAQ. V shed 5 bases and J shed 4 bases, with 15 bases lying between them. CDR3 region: CASSPDLIPYNEQFF. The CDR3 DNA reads TGTGCCAGCAGCCCGGACTTGATCCCATACAATGAGCAGTTCTTC.

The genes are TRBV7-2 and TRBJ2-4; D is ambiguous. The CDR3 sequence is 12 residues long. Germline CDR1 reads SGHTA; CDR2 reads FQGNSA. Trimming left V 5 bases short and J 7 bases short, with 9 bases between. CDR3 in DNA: TGTGCCAGCAGCGCGGATTCTAACATTCAGTACTTC. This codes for CASSADSNIQYF.